This T cell receptor (beta chain) was profiled in a study of Graves' ophthalmopathy and Graves' hyperthyroidism. The overall study: A follow-up of 18 months without ophthalmopathy meant that hyperthyroidism was stable.

The study recruited hyperthyroidism patients aged 18 to 65 who were newly diagnosed, under 2 months' duration. V was pared by 6 bases and J by 12 bases, with 11 bases between. Germline lookup yields CDR1 SGHTA and CDR2 FQGNSA. CDR3 length: 11 amino acids. Findings and caveats of the study: Ophthalmopathy progression was predicted with 55% to 71% sensitivity and roughly 79% specificity. For separating ophthalmopathy from stable hyperthyroidism, a 13-signature model gave around 86% sensitivity and roughly 83% specificity.

RNA transcripts were the template, and TCR beta CDR3 regions were amplified from them. A first-round RT-PCR used HTBI primers, followed by a second-round multiplex PCR. Each CDR3 protein is one row after TCRdb ran MiXCR on the multiplex PCR reads. The repertoire holds over a million distinct CDR3 sequences, with around a third as singletons. Points on this clonotype: No antigen is known for it. The CDR3 ends on some other residue instead of the conserved phenylalanine or tryptophan, so this is likely a read error.

The rearrangement joins TRBV7-2 to TRBJ1-4, with D possibly matching TRBD1 (6 bases). The clonotype comes from an adult man with Graves' hyperthyroidism. Sequencing input: peripheral blood or thyroid tissue (not recorded which). The DNA for the CDR3 is TGTGCCAGCAGTCCAGGGGAGGAACTGTTTTCT. This encodes CASSPGEELFS.